Following are 30 T cell receptor beta chains from one sample sequenced in a study of blood T cell repertoires in COVID-19. Some clones are missing from TCRdb's copy, which holds only in-frame ones; the method was immunoSEQ multiplex PCR. The sample contains roughly 25,000 clones, 70% to 90% of which appear only once. Sequenced: peripheral blood. Every receptor here comes from a man aged 65 to 85 with acute or convalescent COVID-19.

This clone appeared a few times. The gene calls are TRBV7-9 and TRBJ2-7; tentatively, D is TRBD1 (6 bases). Germline CDR1 and CDR2: SEHNR and FQNEAQ (reference sequence). V was cut by 1 base and J by 7 bases, with 14 bases left in between. The CDR3 runs to 14 residues. The CDR3 here is CASSLEQGNREQYF. Here the CDR3 DNA reads TGTGCCAGCAGCTTAGAACAGGGAAATAGGGAGCAGTACTTC. Full variable domain (rest looked up from reference TRBV7-9 and TRBJ2-7): DTGVSQNPRHKITKRGQNVTFRCDPISEHNRLYWYRQTLGQGPEFLTYFQNEAQLEKSRLLSDRFSAERPKGSFSTLEIQRTEQGDSAMYLCASSLEQGNREQYFGPGTRLTVT.

The chain recombines TRBV6-5 with TRBJ1-1; 10 bases match TRBD1. The J segment lost 5 bases and the V segment lost 6 bases, leaving 0 bases of the junction unmatched. CDR1 is MNHEY, CDR2 SVGAGI, per germline. CDR3 length: 12 residues. The CDR3 DNA is TGTGCCAGCAGGGGACAGGGGACTGAAGCTTTCTTT. It specifies CASRGQGTEAFF.

In this sample, this clone is medium-sized. This chain uses TRBV30 with TRBJ1-6, with TRBD1 matching over 8 bases. With V trimmed by 1 base and J by 6 bases, 5 bases remained unmatched. This CDR3 has 15 residues. Germline CDR1 reads GTSNPN; CDR2 reads SVGIG (reference sequence). The CDR3 sequence: CAWSAPDRGNSPLHF. CDR3 in DNA: TGTGCCTGGAGTGCACCCGACAGGGGTAATTCACCCCTCCACTTT.

V is TRBV30 and J is TRBJ2-1; no firm D call. The CDR3 has 14 amino acids. Trimming cost V 3 bases and J 4 bases, with 13 bases left between them. Germline-derived CDR1 and CDR2 are GTSNPN and SVGIG (reference sequence). The CDR3 loop reads CAWRTLSSYNEQFF. The CDR3, as DNA: TGTGCCTGGAGGACACTCAGCTCTTACAATGAGCAGTTCTTC.

This clone has only a few counts. The chain has TRBV11-3 and TRBJ2-2; unclear D gene. This CDR3 is built from 13 residues. Germline V gives CDR1 SGHNT, CDR2 YENEEA. V was cut by 1 base and J by 8 bases, with 8 bases left in between. CDR3 in amino acids: CASSLVREGELFF. The DNA of the CDR3 is TGTGCCAGCAGCTTAGTTCGCGAAGGGGAGCTGTTTTTT.

The rearrangement links TRBV11-2 to TRBJ2-1; 9 bases are shared with TRBD1. The V and J ends lost 5 bases and 5 bases, in that order; junction bases with no gene match: 7. The CDR3 length is 15 residues. Germline V gene lookup returns CDR1 SGHAT and CDR2 FQNNGV. The CDR3 spells CASSHRDRDHNEQFF. The CDR3, as DNA: TGTGCCAGCAGCCACCGGGACAGGGACCACAATGAGCAGTTCTTC.

This clone has just a few counts. The CDR3 region is CASSQDRGQQPQHF. CDR3 nucleotide sequence: TGTGCCAGCAGTCAGGACAGGGGGCAGCAGCCCCAGCATTTT. The V call is TRBV4-2, the J call TRBJ1-5; 11 nucleotides align to TRBD1. From germline, CDR1 is LGHNA and CDR2 YNFKEQ. The CDR3 is 14 amino acids. J lost 7 bases, V lost 6 bases, and 5 bases had no gene match.

This chain links TRBV5-1 with TRBJ2-1, with a possible D match to TRBD1 (5 bases). Between the trimmed V and J ends, which lost 0 bases and 9 bases, there was a span of 19 bases. The CDR3 runs 16 residues. Looked up from germline, CDR1 is SGHRS and CDR2 is YFSETQ. CDR3 DNA sequence: TGCGCCAGCAGCTTGGGGCTCCAGGGAACCCCTGGTGAGCAGTTCTTC. Translation: CASSLGLQGTPGEQFF.

This chain uses TRBV2 with TRBJ1-5; 9 nucleotides line up with TRBD1. CDR1 is SNHLY and CDR2 is FYNNEI in the germline V gene. The CDR3 extends over 17 amino acids. After removal of 3 bases from V and 7 bases from J, the junction contained 13 bases not matched to a gene. In DNA form, the CDR3 reads TGTGCCAGCAGTGACACTTATTCGGGGACAGGGCAACAGCCCCAGCATTTT. Amino acids: CASSDTYSGTGQQPQHF.

J is TRBJ1-4 and V is TRBV28; 9 nucleotides agree with TRBD1. Unmatched junction bases numbered 15, after V lost 8 bases and J lost 8 bases. CDR1 MDHEN and CDR2 SYDVKM come from the germline V gene. This CDR3 has 16 amino acids. The DNA of the CDR3 is TGTGCCAGCCGCGGGACAGGGATCACCTTGGGGGAAAAACTGTTTTTT. This translates into CASRGTGITLGEKLFF. Full variable domain (remainder filled in from reference TRBV28 and TRBJ1-4): DVKVTQSSRYLVKRTGEKVFLECVQDMDHENMFWYRQDPGLGLRLIYFSYDVKMKEKGDIPEGYSVSREKKERFSLILESASTNQTSMYLCASRGTGITLGEKLFFGSGTQLSVL.

The chain couples TRBV6-1 to TRBJ2-7, with 9 nucleotides matching TRBD2. The CDR3 totals 20 residues. Looked up from germline, CDR1 is MNHNS and CDR2 is SASEGT. The J segment lost 1 base and the V segment lost 4 bases, leaving 20 bases of the junction unmatched. The chain's CDR3 is CASSVWVDGVRAGGSYEQYF. CDR3 coding DNA: TGTGCCAGCAGTGTTTGGGTTGATGGAGTAAGAGCGGGAGGTTCCTACGAGCAGTACTTC.

To note about this clone: Its ends do not fully match the called genes, so a read error is possible. The chain joins TRBV7-7 to TRBJ2-3, with 7 bases aligning to TRBD2. Germline assignment: CDR1 SSHAT and CDR2 FNYEAQ (reference sequence). The CDR3 is made up of 16 amino acids. In nucleotides, the CDR3 is TGTGCTAGCAGCTTAGGCGGGAGCCCCGCGACAGATACGCAGTATTTT. The encoded protein is CASSLGGSPATDTQYF.

The chain combines TRBV7-8 with TRBJ2-5, with a weak D call TRBD2 (5 bases). CDR1 is SGHVS and CDR2 is FQNEAQ in the germline V gene. The CDR3 spans 15 residues. V was shortened by 7 bases and J by 0 bases, with 15 bases between the two germline ends. CDR3 DNA sequence: TGTGCCAGCACCGGACGGCTGCGGGACCAAGAGACCCAGTACTTC. This encodes CASTGRLRDQETQYF.

The chain joins TRBV7-2 to TRBJ2-2, with TRBD2 matching over 11 bases. The CDR3 runs 16 residues. From germline, CDR1 is SGHTA and CDR2 FQGNSA. J lost 2 bases, V lost 6 bases, and 5 bases had no gene match. CDR3 sequence: CASRISGRANTGELFF. The CDR3 DNA reads as TGTGCCAGCAGGATTAGCGGGAGGGCCAACACCGGGGAGCTGTTTTTT.

The count of this clone is one. The chain is built from TRBV5-6 and TRBJ2-1; possible D gene TRBD2, 5 bases. The CDR3 runs to 15 residues. Germline loops: CDR1 SGHDT, CDR2 YYEEEE. With 5 bases removed from V and 0 bases from J, the gap between germline ends came to 12 bases. CDR3 sequence reads: CASRITGISYNEQFF. CDR3 sequence (DNA): TGTGCCAGCAGAATCACGGGGATCTCCTACAATGAGCAGTTCTTC.

V is TRBV27 and J is TRBJ1-6; 7 bases agree with TRBD1. Germline lookup yields CDR1 MNHEY and CDR2 SMNVEV (reference sequence). CDR3 length: 12 residues. Trimming at V came to 6 bases and at J to 10 bases, leaving 3 bases not matched to a gene. CDR3 amino acids: CASSRDSSPLHF. CDR3 coding DNA: TGTGCCAGCAGCCGGGACAGCTCACCCCTCCACTTT.

This clone was observed a few times. This chain connects TRBV5-5 to TRBJ1-1; a weak D match, TRBD1 (5 bases). Trimming removed 2 bases at V and 4 bases at J, with 12 bases between. Germline values: CDR1 SGHKS, CDR2 YYEKEE (reference sequence). CDR3 length equals 14 residues. The CDR3 bases are TGTGCCAGCAGCTTTAAGGGGATGGGCACTGAAGCTTTCTTT. Protein: CASSFKGMGTEAFF.

In this sample, this clone turned up once. J is TRBJ2-3 and V is TRBV19, with 8 bases fitting TRBD2. Trimming removed 6 bases from V and 1 base from J; junction bases left unmatched: 12. Germline CDR1 is LNHDA and CDR2 is SQIVND (reference sequence). The CDR3 is 17 residues long. The CDR3 DNA reads as TGTGCCAGTAGCAAAAGCGGGAGTAGGATAGGCACAGATACGCAGTATTTT. Protein sequence: CASSKSGSRIGTDTQYF. Supplemented by reference TRBV19 and TRBJ2-3, the full variable domain reads DGGITQSPKYLFRKEGQNVTLSCEQNLNHDAMYWYRQDPGQGLRLIYYSQIVNDFQKGDIAEGYSVSREKKESFPLTVTSAQKNPTAFYLCASSKSGSRIGTDTQYFGPGTRLTVL.

The chain uses TRBV19 and TRBJ2-5, with D possibly matching TRBD2 (5 bases). The CDR3 extends over 14 amino acids. Germline V gives CDR1 LNHDA, CDR2 SQIVND (reference sequence). Trimming cost V 7 bases and J 5 bases, with 17 bases left between them. The CDR3 DNA sequence: TGTGCCAGTAAAACTGACTACCTCAAGGAGACCCAGTACTTC. The encoded protein is CASKTDYLKETQYF.

The V call is TRBV7-6, the J call TRBJ2-2; 8 bases align to TRBD1. The CDR3 has 14 residues. Germline CDR1 SGHVS, CDR2 FNYEAQ. V lost 5 bases, J lost 6 bases, and 5 bases stayed unmatched. CDR3 DNA sequence: TGTGCCAGCAGCCCTTCACAGGGGGCCGGGGAGCTGTTTTTT. It encodes CASSPSQGAGELFF.

The V gene is TRBV29-1, the J gene TRBJ1-4; 8 bases are a match to TRBD1. Trimming at V came to 4 bases and at J to 0 bases, leaving 7 bases not matched to a gene. The CDR3 is 16 residues long. The germline V gene encodes CDR1 SQVTM and CDR2 ANQGSEA. CDR3 DNA: TGCAGCGTTGGGGGGGGACAGGCCGCAACTAATGAAAAACTGTTTTTT. Encoded protein: CSVGGGQAATNEKLFF.

The V gene is TRBV9, the J gene TRBJ2-1, with 14 bases matching TRBD2. V was pared by 2 bases and J by 9 bases, with 4 bases of the junction left unmatched. This CDR3 is built from 15 residues. Germline V gives CDR1 SGDLS, CDR2 YYNGEE. For the CDR3, the DNA is TGTGCCAGCAGCGTTCAAGGGACTAGCGGGAGTGAGCAGTTCTTC. This translates into CASSVQGTSGSEQFF. Using reference TRBV9 and TRBJ2-1 for the parts outside the CDR3, the full variable domain is DSGVTQTPKHLITATGQRVTLRCSPRSGDLSVYWYQQSLDQGLQFLIQYYNGEERAKGNILERFSAQQFPDLHSELNLSSLELGDSALYFCASSVQGTSGSEQFFGPGTRLTVL.

The rearrangement links TRBV5-1 to TRBJ2-1, with 10 nucleotides matching TRBD2. CDR1 SGHRS and CDR2 YFSETQ come from the germline V gene. The CDR3 runs 15 residues. The V and J ends lost 0 bases and 8 bases, in that order; junction bases with no gene match: 5. CDR3: CASSLGSSGGDEQFF. The DNA of the CDR3 is TGCGCCAGCAGCTTGGGGTCTAGCGGGGGAGATGAGCAGTTCTTC.

V and J are TRBV19 and TRBJ1-5, with 9 nucleotides matching TRBD1. Germline V gene sequence: CDR1 LNHDA, CDR2 SQIVND (reference sequence). This CDR3 region has 17 residues. V trimming: 5 bases; J trimming: 3 bases; junction bases outside the gene matches: 11. The CDR3 here is CASSFPTGGRSNQPQHF. The CDR3 nucleotides are TGTGCCAGTAGTTTCCCGACAGGGGGTAGGTCCAATCAGCCCCAGCATTTT.

In DNA, the CDR3 is TGTGCCAGCAGCAAAGTAAACCGGACAGTCTACTCTGGAAACACCATATATTTT. Encoded protein: CASSKVNRTVYSGNTIYF. The V gene is TRBV21-1, the J gene TRBJ1-3; TRBD1 was called by the table and not checked on the DNA. TRBV21-1 is described as a pseudogene. The CDR3 loop spans 18 amino acids.

This chain links TRBV15 with TRBJ2-2; TRBD2 agrees at 8 bases. V dropped 0 bases and J dropped 4; count of bases not matched to a gene: 4. The CDR3 sequence is 16 residues long. Germline assignment: CDR1 LNHNV and CDR2 YYDKDF (reference sequence). The CDR3 sequence: CATSRDGTRFTGELFF. CDR3 bases: TGTGCCACCAGCAGAGATGGGACTAGATTCACCGGGGAGCTGTTTTTT.

This chain links TRBV5-6 with TRBJ2-1, with D tentatively TRBD2 (5 bases). CDR3 length: 14 residues. Germline CDR1 and CDR2: SGHDT and YYEEEE. The V and J ends lost 2 bases and 0 bases respectively, with 6 bases between them. This CDR3 is CASSLGSSYNEQFF. CDR3 coding DNA: TGTGCCAGCAGCTTAGGGAGCTCCTACAATGAGCAGTTCTTC. The full variable domain, completed using reference TRBV5-6 and TRBJ2-1, is DAGVTQSPTHLIKTRGQQVTLRCSPKSGHDTVSWYQQALGQGPQFIFQYYEEEERQRGNFPDRFSGHQFPNYSSELNVNALLLGDSALYLCASSLGSSYNEQFFGPGTRLTVL.

The rearrangement links TRBV7-9 to TRBJ2-3, with TRBD1 matching over 10 bases. Germline CDR1 is SEHNR and CDR2 is FQNEAQ (reference sequence). The CDR3 has 14 residues. V lost 5 bases and J lost 4; bases outside the gene matches: 3. The CDR3 sequence is CASSPGTGADTQYF. The CDR3 nucleotides are TGTGCCAGCAGCCCCGGGACAGGGGCAGATACGCAGTATTTT.

The V call is TRBV27, the J call TRBJ2-2; TRBD2 matches at 8 bases. The CDR3 length is 15 residues. CDR1 is MNHEY and CDR2 is SMNVEV in the germline V gene (reference sequence). Trimming took 2 bases from V and 3 from J; bases not matched to a gene: 2. The CDR3 DNA follows: TGTGCCAGCAGTTTAATAGCGGGGCACACCGGGGAGCTGTTTTTT. Its protein is CASSLIAGHTGELFF.

V usage is TRBV29-1 and J usage is TRBJ2-5; TRBD2 agrees at 14 bases. From germline, CDR1 is SQVTM and CDR2 ANQGSEA. J gave up 5 bases and V 4 bases, and 3 bases lay outside the gene matches. The CDR3 covers 14 residues. CDR3 sequence reads: CSVGTSGGTETQYF. CDR3 in DNA: TGCAGCGTTGGGACTAGCGGGGGGACGGAGACCCAGTACTTC.